This entry concerns a single T cell receptor beta chain. This clone appeared a single time. Its antigen is not yet known. Within one base of it there is no much larger clone, and no base qualities were kept. This entry is derived from a study of T cell changes during pregnancy in multiple sclerosis (dated by TCRdb to the late 2010s). Background for the entire study: In women with multiple sclerosis, the researchers looked at how the T cell repertoire shifted as pregnancy progressed.

The library was prepared using the immunoSEQ multiplex PCR assay. TCRdb's version of the immuneACCESS table is confined to in-frame rearrangements and falls short of the full clone set. An unresolved V gene accounts for under half of the shortfall where checked; the remainder is of unknown origin. Here the sample has about 33,000 clones; around 90% occur a single time. 2.5% to 3% of the sample goes to the ten largest clones. V trim: 6 bases; J trim: 5 bases; unmatched bases: 7. From the germline V gene, CDR1 is SQVTM and CDR2 is ANQGSEA. Reading from cysteine to phenylalanine, the CDR3 counts 14 amino acids. Left in the record is the CDR3 DNA by itself, 42 bases read in frame from the first base.

The TCR was taken from a female donor in good health, enrolled as a control in a pregnancy study. Specimen: CD4+ T cells from peripheral blood mononuclear cells, collected in the third trimester of pregnancy. The rearranged chain carries TRBV29-1 and TRBJ1-4, and 9 junction bases match TRBD1. The CDR3 loop reads CSVHGTGHNEKLFF. The nucleotide sequence is given as TGCAGCGTCCATGGGACAGGGCACAATGAAAAACTGTTTTTT.